The T cell receptor beta chain described here comes from a study of graft-versus-host responses after intestinal transplantation (dated by TCRdb to the early 2020s). Background for the entire study: Recipients received multivisceral, liver-intestinal, or isolated intestinal transplants. Anti-thymocyte globulin induction was given to all recipients, followed by maintenance tacrolimus and steroids for two to four years. Bulk TCR-beta CDR3 sequencing was used to track graft-versus-host and host-versus-graft alloreactive T cell clones in the graft, circulation and bone marrow after intestinal transplantation. To identify alloreactive clones, pre-transplant mixed lymphocyte reaction products were sequenced and compared with unstimulated pre-transplant donor and recipient T cells. A cohort of about 25 intestinal transplant recipients, including one retransplant, was enrolled, and a few patients lacking pretransplant specimens were excluded. A peak of at least 4% donor T cells among recipient peripheral blood mononuclear cells was the definition used for donor T cell macrochimerism. Rather than going through the commercial service, samples from a few later patients were sequenced in-house on an Illumina MiSeq and processed with MiXCR. Study-wide findings and limitations: The conclusions were limited by the relatively low number and heterogeneity of the intestinal transplant patients. GvH clones were found in recipient bone marrow, and some of the GvH clones appeared earlier in ileal mucosa or blood, which is consistent with an intestinal mucosal origin. In the allografts of patients with donor T cell macrochimerism, GvH to HvG T cell clonal ratios were high. Early after transplant, peak levels of circulating GvH clones were associated with declines in HvG clones.

This sample's time point label indicates: cells obtained before transplantation from donor or recipient. CD3+CD4+ and CD3+CD8+ populations were FACS-sorted from unstimulated pre-transplant donor and recipient cells taken from spleen or lymph nodes. As concerns this clone: It has no known antigen specificity. No much larger clonotype is one base removed from it; base qualities were not supplied.

The CDR3 holds 12 amino acids from the cysteine to the phenylalanine. Only the CDR3 region is kept as DNA, spanning 36 bases read in frame from base 1. V has 11 bases trimmed and J has 8 bases trimmed; junction bases matching no gene number 6. Receptors were amplified or captured by the immunoSEQ multiplex PCR assay. In most patients, genomic DNA was isolated using the Qiagen DNeasy Blood and Tissue Kit and sent frozen to Adaptive Biotechnologies for TCR sequencing. For most patients, high-throughput TCR-beta CDR3 sequencing of genomic DNA was performed by Adaptive Biotechnologies. The original methods were these. TCR sequencing data for over 15 patients were retrieved from Adaptive's ImmunoSEQ software; a few other patients were processed with MiXCR and VDJtools. CD4 versus CD8 sorting errors were corrected by removing sequences found in both subsets at a frequency ratio below 5:1. CDR3 nucleotide sequences shared between donor and recipient were removed because the origin of such sequences could not be assigned. Alloreactive clones required at least 2-fold expansion over unstimulated cells and minimum CFSE-low frequency of 0.002% (template counts) or 0.001% (read counts). A clone was considered mappable if detected in the sequenced pre-transplant spleen, lymph node, or MLR CFSE-low populations of the donor or recipient. Cumulative frequency of alloreactive clones was calculated as a percentage of all sequences weighted by copy number. The source is immuneACCESS, and TCRdb retained only in-frame sequences with V and J called. Part of the clones is not carried over; for the studies checked, unresolved V genes explain less than half of this, and the remainder is unexplained. V, J and clone size are taken as reported in that table, and D and trimming were inferred from the DNA itself. This sample gives around 130,000 clones in total; around nine tenths of them show up just once. 0.16% of the sample comes from the top ten.

Here the sequenced sample was unstimulated CD4+ T cells sorted from spleen or lymph node cells, taken before intestinal transplant. The receptor was isolated from a human donor who received an intestinal transplant. Recombination connected TRBV6-7 to TRBJ2-1; 10 bases in the middle match TRBD2. TRBV6-7 is labeled an ORF, and its function is uncertain. The CDR3 here reads CAWSGGGHEQFF. The DNA reads TGTGCCTGGAGCGGGGGGGGACATGAGCAGTTCTTC.